The 9 T cell receptor beta chains below were found in one sample sequenced in a study of OX40 agonist ivuxolimab in advanced cancers. The table came from immunoSEQ multiplex PCR; TCRdb's copy has only in-frame clones and leaves some out. The repertoire holds 90,000 to 100,000 clones, with 70% to 90% as singletons. Source: CD4+ or CD8+ T cells sorted from blood, taken in a trial of the OX40 agonist ivuxolimab. These receptors were collected from an adult with an advanced solid tumor such as melanoma, head and neck, liver or kidney cancer.

V is TRBV5-1 and J is TRBJ2-2; 9 positions agree with TRBD1. The V and J ends lost 4 bases and 6 bases, in that order; junction bases with no gene match: 7. The CDR3 has 15 residues. The germline CDR1 and CDR2 sequences are SGHRS and YFSETQ. The CDR3 DNA follows: TGCGCCAGCAGCCCGATGGACAGGGGCTCCGGGGAGCTGTTTTTT. It codes for CASSPMDRGSGELFF. Filled out from reference TRBV5-1 and TRBJ2-2, the complete variable domain reads KAGVTQTPRYLIKTRGQQVTLSCSPISGHRSVSWYQQTPGQGLQFLFEYFSETQRNKGNFPGRFSGRQFSNSRSEMNVSTLELGDSALYLCASSPMDRGSGELFFGEGSRLTVL.

The chain carries TRBV4-3 and TRBJ1-1; D is unclear. CDR3 length: 14 amino acids. V lost 0 bases and J lost 6, with 11 bases in between. CDR1 and CDR2 from the germline V gene are LGHNA and YSLEER. CDR3 residues: CASSQEFYSPEAFF. For the CDR3, the DNA is TGCGCCAGCAGCCAAGAGTTCTACAGCCCTGAAGCTTTCTTT.

The chain recombines TRBV6-1 with TRBJ1-5, with D tentatively TRBD1 (5 bases). The CDR3 extends over 14 amino acids. Germline loops: CDR1 MNHNS, CDR2 SASEGT. V was shortened by 2 bases and J by 4 bases, with 9 bases between the two germline ends. The CDR3 protein is CASSEQGENQPQHF. The DNA for the CDR3 is TGTGCCAGCAGTGAACAGGGTGAAAATCAGCCCCAGCATTTT.

The rearrangement joins TRBV19 to TRBJ2-5; tentatively, D is TRBD1 (7 bases). The CDR3 spans 14 residues. Germline V lookup: CDR1 LNHDA, CDR2 SQIVND (reference sequence). Trimming pared 2 bases from V and 6 bases from J, leaving 13 bases between. CDR3 region: CASSISGGKKTQYF. As DNA, the CDR3 is TGTGCCAGTAGTATATCAGGGGGGAAAAAGACCCAGTACTTC.

This sequence joins TRBV18 and TRBJ2-1, with a tentative D call TRBD1 (6 bases). Germline CDR1 and CDR2: KGHSH and LQKENI. The CDR3 spans 16 residues. V shed 0 bases and J shed 5 bases, with 14 bases lying between them. CDR3: CASSPPSGGLDNEQFF. The CDR3 bases are TGTGCCAGCTCACCACCTAGTGGGGGCCTCGACAATGAGCAGTTCTTC.

Note on this clone: The limits of the CDR3 on the DNA are not certain, so only TCRdb's listed CDR3 is given. This chain links TRBV12-5 with TRBJ2-1. Germline V gives CDR1 LGHNT, CDR2 FRNRAP. The CDR3 sequence runs 12 residues, both termini included. The CDR3 loop is CASGSGWGLGIF.

V usage is TRBV27 and J usage is TRBJ2-1, with a possible D match to TRBD2 (7 bases). Germline V gives CDR1 MNHEY, CDR2 SMNVEV (reference sequence). V was clipped by 4 bases and J by 9 bases, with 19 bases between them. The CDR3 loop spans 15 amino acids. This CDR3 reads CASSSGIRGAIEQFF. The CDR3 DNA reads as TGTGCCAGCAGTTCGGGGATCCGGGGGGCTATTGAGCAGTTCTTC.

V usage is TRBV19 and J usage is TRBJ1-5, with TRBD1 matching 8 bases. Germline loops: CDR1 LNHDA, CDR2 SQIVND (reference sequence). The CDR3 has 15 residues. V gave up 0 bases and J gave up 4 bases; unmatched junction bases: 2. The CDR3 region is CASSIDRGPNQPQHF. In DNA, the CDR3 is TGTGCCAGTAGTATAGACAGGGGGCCAAATCAGCCCCAGCATTTT.

The genes are TRBV19 and TRBJ1-1; TRBD1 is a possible D gene (5 bases). Per the germline V gene, CDR1 is LNHDA and CDR2 is SQIVND (reference sequence). V gave up 1 base and J gave up 4 bases, with 22 bases separating them. CDR3 length equals 18 residues. CDR3 residues: CASSIVGQGGYGSTEAFF. In DNA form, the CDR3 reads TGTGCCAGTAGTATAGTTGGGCAGGGAGGGTACGGGTCCACTGAAGCTTTCTTT.